The subject of this entry is one T cell receptor beta chain. Its antigen remains unknown. This specimen comes from a study of Ad26.COV2.S vaccination and SARS-CoV-2 variants. Assay used: immunoSEQ multiplex PCR; TCRdb lists only in-frame clones, some missing. The sample lists over 250,000 clones; over 75% were seen once. Study-wide points: Spike-specific TCR breadth was greater in vaccine than placebo recipients.

With V trimmed by 3 bases and J by 0 bases, 3 bases remained unmatched. Germline V gene sequence: CDR1 SGHNT, CDR2 YYREEE (reference sequence). The CDR3 runs 15 residues. As for treatment: around 19 received Ad26.COV2.S at low or high dose, single or two shots; 5 received placebo; per-sample allocation not given. Samples came from day 63 after the first vaccine or placebo injection. The source material was peripheral blood, sampled in a trial of Ad26.COV2.S vaccine versus placebo. This clonotype was obtained from a person between 18 and 65 years old who received the Ad26.COV2.S COVID-19 vaccine or a placebo. V and J are TRBV5-4 and TRBJ1-2, with 9 bases identical to TRBD1. The CDR3 sequence: CASSSGQGTNYGYTF. In DNA, the CDR3 is TGTGCCAGCAGCTCGGGACAGGGAACTAACTATGGCTACACCTTC. Based on the CDR3 plus reference TRBV5-4 and TRBJ1-2, the full variable domain is ETGVTQSPTHLIKTRGQQVTLRCSSQSGHNTVSWYQQALGQGPQFIFQYYREEENGRGNFPPRFSGLQFPNYSSELNVNALELDDSALYLCASSSGQGTNYGYTFGSGTRLTVV.